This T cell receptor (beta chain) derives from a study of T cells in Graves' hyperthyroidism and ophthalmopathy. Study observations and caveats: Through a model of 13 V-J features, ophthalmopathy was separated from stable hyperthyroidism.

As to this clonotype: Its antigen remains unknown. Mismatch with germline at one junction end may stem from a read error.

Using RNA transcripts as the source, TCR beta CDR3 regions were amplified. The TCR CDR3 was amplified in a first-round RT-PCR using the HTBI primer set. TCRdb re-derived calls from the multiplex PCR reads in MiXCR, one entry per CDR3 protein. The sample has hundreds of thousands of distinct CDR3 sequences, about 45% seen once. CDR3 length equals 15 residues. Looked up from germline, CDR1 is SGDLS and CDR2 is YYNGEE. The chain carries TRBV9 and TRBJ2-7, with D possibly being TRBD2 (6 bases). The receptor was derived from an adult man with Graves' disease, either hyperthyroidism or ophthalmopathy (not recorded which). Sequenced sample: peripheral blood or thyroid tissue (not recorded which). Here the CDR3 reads CASSVDPSAASERYF. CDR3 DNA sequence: TGTGCCAGCAGCGTAGATCCTAGCGCGGCGAGCGAGCGGTACTTC. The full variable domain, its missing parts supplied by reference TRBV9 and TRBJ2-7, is DSGVTQTPKHLITATGQRVTLRCSPRSGDLSVYWYQQSLDQGLQFLIQYYNGEERAKGNILERFSAQQFPDLHSELNLSSLELGDSALYFCASSVDPSAASERYFGPGTRLTVT.